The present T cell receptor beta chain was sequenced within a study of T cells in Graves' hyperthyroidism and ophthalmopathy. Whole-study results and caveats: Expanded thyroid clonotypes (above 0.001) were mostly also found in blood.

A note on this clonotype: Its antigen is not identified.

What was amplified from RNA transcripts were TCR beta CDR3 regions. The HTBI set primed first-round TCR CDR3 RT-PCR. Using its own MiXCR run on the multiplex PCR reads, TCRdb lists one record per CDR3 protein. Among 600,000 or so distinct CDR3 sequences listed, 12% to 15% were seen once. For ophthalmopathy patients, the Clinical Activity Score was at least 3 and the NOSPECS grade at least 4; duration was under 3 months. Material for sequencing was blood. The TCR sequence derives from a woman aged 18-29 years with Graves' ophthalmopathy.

The CDR3 DNA is TGTGCCAGCAGTTGGACAGGGTTCAATCAGCCCCAGCATTTT. Its translation: CASSWTGFNQPQHF. This sequence joins TRBV12-3 or TRBV12-4 and TRBJ1-5; TRBD1 matches 8 bases. Losses at the gene ends were 4 bases for V and 3 bases for J; bases not matched to a gene: 2. The CDR3 spans 14 residues.